Reported below is one T cell receptor beta chain. V was shortened by 0 bases and J by 2 bases, with 12 bases between the two germline ends. This CDR3 is built from 16 residues. The V gene's germline CDR1 is SGDLS and CDR2 YYNGEE. The data belong to a study of shared clonotypes between healthy human individuals. Study-wide background: A couple of female and a few male donors aged 18 to 49 were enrolled.

Original methodology: Quality scores were absent from the junction-only immunoSEQ sequences, so filtering differed. Method: immunoSEQ multiplex PCR; TCRdb's copy keeps in-frame clones and lacks some. V and J calls and clone size are those listed in that table; D and trimming were worked out from the DNA. The top ten hold 0.36% of the sample, which has fewer than 2.5 million clones, approximately 93% seen once. The study separated CD4+ cells into CD45RA+ naive and CD45RA-negative memory subsets. Sequenced material: naive CD4+ T cells from PBMCs. Noted subset: CD45RA+ positively selected. The TCR sequence derives from a man aged 18 to 29 in good health. Some clones in this sample may be carry-over from other donors' samples. The chain uses TRBV9 and TRBJ2-1, with D possibly matching TRBD2 (5 bases). CDR3 nucleotides: TGTGCCAGCAGCGTAGTTAGGGAAGCGGCCTACAATGAGCAGTTCTTC. Protein product: CASSVVREAAYNEQFF.